This T cell receptor (beta chain) was documented in a study of blood T cells in healthy people across ages. Overall study results and limits: In the absence of known donor CMV status, changes in expanded clonotypes were possibly confounded.

A second PCR, run for roughly 6 to 11 cycles, used a sample-barcoded 5' primer plus a J-beta primer mix. Each of the cDNA molecules was tagged by a template-switch adaptor with 12 random nucleotides. TCRdb ran MiXCR on the 5' RACE reads and lists one entry per CDR3 protein. Seen here are 890,000 or so distinct CDR3 sequences, approximately 67% observed once, and the top ten hold roughly 26%. Each of the donors had roughly 9.3 milliliters of peripheral blood drawn into EDTA-treated Vacutainer tubes. Every sample had a minimum of 6.5 million PBMCs isolated. The CDR3 is made up of 14 amino acids. With 0 bases removed from V and 10 bases from J, the gap between germline ends came to 14 bases. The V gene's germline CDR1 is SGHRS and CDR2 YFSETQ. For this clonotype: The antigen remains unidentified.

This receptor was obtained from a young man in good health. This chain uses TRBV5-1 with TRBJ2-1; tentatively, D is TRBD1 (5 bases). Specimen: blood. CDR3: CASSLVFGRGEQFF. DNA for the CDR3: TGCGCCAGCAGCTTGGTGTTCGGTAGGGGAGAGCAGTTCTTC.